The T cell receptor (beta chain) under discussion was sequenced for a study of tumor-infiltrating lymphocytes in primary liver carcinoma. This CDR3 is built from 13 residues. The V gene's germline CDR1 is LGHNT and CDR2 FRNRAP. The template, 500 ng total RNA, yielded TCR beta cDNA made with a constant-region primer. Libraries for TCR beta were built through three nested multiplex PCR rounds, which together made up a slightly modified ARM-PCR procedure. The first two PCR rounds, nine to ten cycles each, used TRBV1-TRBV30 forward primers and a C-beta reverse primer. TCRdb passed the multiplex PCR reads through MiXCR, listing each CDR3 protein once. The profile shows approximately 37,000 distinct CDR3 sequences, roughly 74% of them singletons. Concerning this clonotype itself: At one end the junction does not follow the germline gene, possibly because of a read error.

Taking about 18-32 mg of unsorted bulk tissue, the authors co-extracted RNA and DNA. The receptor was isolated from a middle-aged man with primary liver carcinoma and hepatitis B virus infection. The sequenced sample consisted of liver tumor tissue from sampling region 4. Subset noted: tumor region T4, right-lateral pole. The chain links TRBV12-5 to TRBJ2-7, with D possibly TRBD2 on 5 matching bases. CDR3 nucleotides: TGTGCAAGTGAGGGAACCGGTTCCTACGATCAGTACTTC. Amino acid sequence: CASEGTGSYDQYF.